Listed below are T cell receptor beta chains from one sample, sequenced in a study of T cell repertoires in cytomegalovirus infection. These receptors lack a known antigen. MiXCR, run by TCRdb on the reads, gives a single entry per CDR3 protein. The sample has more than 250,000 distinct CDR3 sequences, 20% to 25% seen once. Sequencing used cultured PBMCs, obtained from culture after CMV antigen stimulation. The origin of the receptors is a human donor in good health (CMV status not recorded). Some clones in this sample may be carry-over from other donors' samples. Each CDR3 is given with its conserved first and last residue. The D gene is left open where the match is weak. For some rows the clone size is stated as once, few or many, or as a class when expanded; others skip it.

j_call v_call d_call clone_size cdr3_nt cdr3_aa
TRBJ2-1 TRBV7-6 NA few TGTGCCAGCAGCTTAGCGCATAGGGGCCCCTACAATGAGCAGTTCTTC CASSLAHRGPYNEQFF
TRBJ2-2 TRBV7-2 NA many TGTGCCAGCAGCGTCCTGAGAGTCTCCGGGGAGCTGTTTTTT CASSVLRVSGELFF
TRBJ2-1 TRBV12-3/TRBV12-4 TRBD2 many TGTGCCAGCAGTCCTTGGACTAGCGGAGACAATGAGCAGTTCTTC CASSPWTSGDNEQFF
TRBJ1-4 TRBV30 NA NA TGTGCCTGGAGTAACTCCGTGGGGACTAATGAAAAACTGTTTTTT CAWSNSVGTNEKLFF
TRBJ2-5 TRBV28 TRBD1 few TGTGCCAGCAGTCCCGGGACAGGGGTCGCGGAGACCCAGTACTTC CASSPGTGVAETQYF
TRBJ1-5 TRBV6-2/TRBV6-3 TRBD1 NA TGTGCCAGCAGGTCGGACAGGGTCGGAAATCAGCCCCAGCATTTT CASRSDRVGNQPQHF
TRBJ2-1 TRBV28 TRBD2 many TGTGCCAGCAGTTCTAGCGGAAATGGCTACAATGAGCAGTTCTTC CASSSSGNGYNEQFF
TRBJ2-1 TRBV6-2/TRBV6-3 NA few TGTGCCAGCAGTTACTCGGCTGTCTCGAGCTCCTACAATGAGCAGTTCTTC CASSYSAVSSSYNEQFF
TRBJ2-7 TRBV6-2/TRBV6-3 TRBD1 NA TGTGCCAGCAGCGCCGGGACAGGGGCTTACTACGAGCAGTACTTC CASSAGTGAYYEQYF
TRBJ2-3 TRBV4-3 TRBD2 NA TGCGCCAGCAGCCAAGTCAAGCGGGAGGGCGCAGATACGCAGTATTTT CASSQVKREGADTQYF
TRBJ2-1 TRBV20-1 NA few TGCAGTGCAAAGACGGGACTTCCGAGCTCCTACAATGAGCAGTTCTTC CSAKTGLPSSYNEQFF
TRBJ1-2 TRBV7-2 NA NA TGTGCCAGCAGCCAACAGGGACTTTGGGGCTACACCTTC CASSQQGLWGYTF
TRBJ2-5 TRBV5-4 TRBD2 NA TGTGCCAGCAGCTTCCGCGGGGGAGCCGGAGAGACCCAGTACTTC CASSFRGGAGETQYF
TRBJ1-1 TRBV6-2/TRBV6-3 NA few TGTGCCAGCCGGCCCTTGCGGAACATGAACACTGAAGCTTTCTTT CASRPLRNMNTEAFF
TRBJ2-1 TRBV19 NA NA TGTGCCAGTACCACCGATTCGGGGATCTCCTACAATGAGCAGTTCTTC CASTTDSGISYNEQFF
TRBJ2-1 TRBV2 NA few TGTGCCAGCAGTGATTCTCTAGTGGCGAACTCCTACAATGAGCAGTTCTTC CASSDSLVANSYNEQFF
TRBJ2-2 TRBV15 TRBD2 NA TGTGCCACCAGCAGAGATATTCTAGCGGGCCATCACTACACCGGGGAGCTGTTTTTT CATSRDILAGHHYTGELFF
TRBJ2-7 TRBV7-8 NA NA TGTGCCAGCAGCTTTAACGGTATCGGTGCCCAACAACAATACGAGCAGTACTTC CASSFNGIGAQQQYEQYF
TRBJ2-1 TRBV7-8 TRBD1 many TGTGCCAGCAGCTTCCTTAAATGGGACAGGACCTACAATGAGCAGTTCTTC CASSFLKWDRTYNEQFF
TRBJ2-2 TRBV12-3/TRBV12-4 TRBD1 NA TGTGCCAGCAGCTGGACAGGCAACACCGGGGAGCTGTTTTTT CASSWTGNTGELFF
TRBJ2-3 TRBV7-2 NA NA TGTGCCAAAGCCCGTGCAGATACGCAGTATTTT CAKARADTQYF
TRBJ2-3 TRBV12-3/TRBV12-4 TRBD2 NA TGTGCCAGCAGTTTCTCTAGCGGAAGCACAGATACGCAGTATTTT CASSFSSGSTDTQYF
TRBJ2-1 TRBV6-2/TRBV6-3 TRBD1 NA TGTGCCACCCAAGGACAGGCAAGGAGGTACAATGAGCAGTTCTTC CATQGQARRYNEQFF
TRBJ1-5 TRBV30 NA NA TGTGCCTGGAGTCTCGGGACGGGTCAGCCCCAGCATTTT CAWSLGTGQPQHF
TRBJ2-3 TRBV11-2 TRBD2 NA TGTGCCAGCAGCTTAGATTGGCGGGCGGGAGGGCCAGGAGATACGCAGTATTTT CASSLDWRAGGPGDTQYF
TRBJ1-1 TRBV11-2 NA NA TGTGCCAGCAGCCTTACAGGGAGAACTGAAGCTTTCTTT CASSLTGRTEAFF
TRBJ2-1 TRBV14 NA few TGTGCCAGCAGCCAAGATTTCTTGGGGAAATTCCTCTCGTATCGCAATGAGCAGTTCTTC CASSQDFLGKFLSYRNEQFF
TRBJ1-5 TRBV18 NA few TGTGCCAGCTCACCCACAGGGTCCCTTAGCAATCAGCCCCAGCATTTT CASSPTGSLSNQPQHF
TRBJ2-3 TRBV6-2/TRBV6-3 TRBD2 NA TGTGCCAGCAGTTACCCTCCCGGACTAGCGGGGATCACAGATACGCAGTATTTT CASSYPPGLAGITDTQYF
TRBJ2-1 TRBV15 TRBD2 NA TGTGCCACCAGCAGAGATATGGGACTAGCGCTCCTGCACCTCTACAATGAGCAGTTCTTC CATSRDMGLALLHLYNEQFF
TRBJ2-5 TRBV7-2 TRBD2 many TGTGCCAGCAGCTTAGGGCTAGCGGGAAGGGAGACCCAGTACTTC CASSLGLAGRETQYF
TRBJ2-2 TRBV7-2 NA many TGTGCCAGCAGCTTAGCGCAGCTACTCACCGGGGAGCTGTTTTTT CASSLAQLLTGELFF
TRBJ2-2 TRBV27 NA NA TGTGCCAGCAGTTTAAGTTTTTACACCGGGGAGCTGTTTTTT CASSLSFYTGELFF
TRBJ1-1 TRBV12-3/TRBV12-4 NA NA TGTGCCAGCAGATTGAGCGGAGTTTTGGCTGAAGCTTTCTTT CASRLSGVLAEAFF
TRBJ2-1 TRBV11-1 TRBD2 few TGTGCCACCTTAGGACTAGCGGGAGGGCCCCACAATGAGCAGTTCTTC CATLGLAGGPHNEQFF
TRBJ1-3 TRBV18 NA NA TGTGCCAGCTCACCGCGCCAGGGGTATACAAACACCATATATTTT CASSPRQGYTNTIYF
TRBJ1-5 TRBV7-9 NA few TGTGCCAGCAGCTTAGCGGCCAGCAATCAGCCCCAGCATTTT CASSLAASNQPQHF
TRBJ2-3 TRBV7-2 TRBD2 many TGTGCCAGCAGCTTCATGACTAGCGCTCAGCAGTATTTT CASSFMTSAQQYF
TRBJ2-1 TRBV6-2/TRBV6-3 TRBD2 few TGTGCCAGCAGTTATGGCGGGAGAGGGGACAATGAGCAGTTCTTC CASSYGGRGDNEQFF
TRBJ2-5 TRBV2 NA NA TGTGCCAGCAGTGAACTGGGCAGGCGACAAGAGACCCAGTACTTC CASSELGRRQETQYF
TRBJ1-1 TRBV7-3 NA many TGTGCCAGCAGCTTAATGGGGGGACTAAGGAGCACTGAAGCTTTCTTT CASSLMGGLRSTEAFF
TRBJ2-1 TRBV12-3/TRBV12-4 NA NA TGTGCCAGTCGGCGGGACAGTGCTTACAATGAGCAGTTCTTC CASRRDSAYNEQFF
TRBJ2-5 TRBV11-1 TRBD1 few TGTGCCAGCAGCTCCTTGGGACAGGGGGCCAGGGAGACCCAGTACTTC CASSSLGQGARETQYF
TRBJ1-1 TRBV7-2 NA NA TGTGCCAGCAGCTTGATATGGGGAACTGAAGCTTTCTTT CASSLIWGTEAFF
TRBJ2-5 TRBV20-1 NA NA TGCAGTGCTCCGTACCAAGAGACCCAGTACTTC CSAPYQETQYF
TRBJ2-5 TRBV12-3/TRBV12-4 NA few TGTGCCAGCAGCCCTTCCTCCGCCCAAGAGACCCAGTACTTC CASSPSSAQETQYF
TRBJ1-1 TRBV29-1 NA few TGCAGCGTTGATATTCAGGGCCTGAACACTGAAGCTTTCTTT CSVDIQGLNTEAFF
TRBJ1-2 TRBV6-5 TRBD1 few TGTGCCAGCAGTTCAGACAGGGCGGGGCCTGGCTACACCTTC CASSSDRAGPGYTF
TRBJ1-1 TRBV6-2/TRBV6-3 NA NA TGTGCCAGCAGTTTGATGGTATCTCCTGAAGCTTTCTTT CASSLMVSPEAFF
TRBJ1-6 TRBV11-3 NA NA TGTGCCAGCAGCTTAAGAGGTAGCCACTCACCCCTCCACTTT CASSLRGSHSPLHF
TRBJ1-1 TRBV5-1 NA NA TGCGCCAGCAGCTTTGGGGCCCGTGAAGCTTTCTTT CASSFGAREAFF
TRBJ2-5 TRBV7-8 TRBD2 few TGTGCCAGCAGCCCAAGGACTAGCATCCAAGAGACCCAGTACTTC CASSPRTSIQETQYF